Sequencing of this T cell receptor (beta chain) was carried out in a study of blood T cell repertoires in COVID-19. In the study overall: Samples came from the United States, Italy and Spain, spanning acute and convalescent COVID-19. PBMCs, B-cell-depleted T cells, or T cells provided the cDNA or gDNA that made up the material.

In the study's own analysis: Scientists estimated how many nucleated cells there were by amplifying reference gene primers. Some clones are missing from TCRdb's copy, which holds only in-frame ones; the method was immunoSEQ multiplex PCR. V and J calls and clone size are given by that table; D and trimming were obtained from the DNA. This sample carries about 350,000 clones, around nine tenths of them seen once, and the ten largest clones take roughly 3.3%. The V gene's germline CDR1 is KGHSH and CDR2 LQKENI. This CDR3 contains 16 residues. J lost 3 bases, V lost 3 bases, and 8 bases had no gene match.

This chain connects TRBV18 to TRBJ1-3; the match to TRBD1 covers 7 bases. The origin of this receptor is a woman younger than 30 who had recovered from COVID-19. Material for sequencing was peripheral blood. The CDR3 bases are TGTGCCAGCTCACCGCGGGACAGCCTAATTGGAAACACCATATATTTT. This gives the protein CASSPRDSLIGNTIYF.